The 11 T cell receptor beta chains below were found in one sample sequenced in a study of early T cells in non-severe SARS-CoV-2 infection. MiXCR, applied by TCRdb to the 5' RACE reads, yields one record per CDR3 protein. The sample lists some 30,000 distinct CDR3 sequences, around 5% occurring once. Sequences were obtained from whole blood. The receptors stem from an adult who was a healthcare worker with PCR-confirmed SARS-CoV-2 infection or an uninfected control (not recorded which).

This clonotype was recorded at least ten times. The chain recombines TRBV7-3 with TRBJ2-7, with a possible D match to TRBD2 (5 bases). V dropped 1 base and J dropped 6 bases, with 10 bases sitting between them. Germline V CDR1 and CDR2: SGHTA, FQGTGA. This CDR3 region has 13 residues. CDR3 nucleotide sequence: TGTGCCAGCAGCTTAATAGCGAACGGCGAGCAGTACTTC. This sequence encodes CASSLIANGEQYF.

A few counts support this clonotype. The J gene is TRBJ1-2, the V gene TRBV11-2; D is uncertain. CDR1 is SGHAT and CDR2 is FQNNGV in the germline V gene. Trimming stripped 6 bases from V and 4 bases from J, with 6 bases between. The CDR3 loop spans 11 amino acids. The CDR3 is CASRKIYGYTF. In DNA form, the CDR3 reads TGTGCCAGCAGGAAGATCTATGGCTACACCTTC. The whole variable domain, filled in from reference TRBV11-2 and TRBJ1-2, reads EAGVAQSPRYKIIEKRQSVAFWCNPISGHATLYWYQQILGQGPKLLIQFQNNGVVDDSQLPKDRFSAERLKGVDSTLKIQPAKLEDSAVYLCASRKIYGYTFGSGTRLTVV.

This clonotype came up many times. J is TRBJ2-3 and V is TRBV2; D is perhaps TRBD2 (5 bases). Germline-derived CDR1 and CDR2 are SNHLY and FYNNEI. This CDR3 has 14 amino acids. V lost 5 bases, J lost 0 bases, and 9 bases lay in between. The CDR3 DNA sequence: TGTGCCAGCAGTTGGACGGGGAGCACAGATACGCAGTATTTT. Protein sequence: CASSWTGSTDTQYF.

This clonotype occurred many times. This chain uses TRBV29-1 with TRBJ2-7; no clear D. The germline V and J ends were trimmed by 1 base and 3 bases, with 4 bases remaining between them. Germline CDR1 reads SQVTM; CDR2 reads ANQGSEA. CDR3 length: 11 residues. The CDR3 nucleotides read TGCAGCGTTGAAGTGGTCTACGAGCAGTACTTC. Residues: CSVEVVYEQYF.

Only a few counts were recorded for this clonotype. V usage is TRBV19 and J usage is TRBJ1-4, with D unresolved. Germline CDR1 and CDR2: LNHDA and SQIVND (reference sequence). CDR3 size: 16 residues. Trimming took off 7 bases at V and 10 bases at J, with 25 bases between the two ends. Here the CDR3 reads CASTVSTESGRGKLFF. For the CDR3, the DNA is TGTGCCAGTACCGTAAGTACAGAGTCTGGCCGTGGAAAACTGTTTTTT.

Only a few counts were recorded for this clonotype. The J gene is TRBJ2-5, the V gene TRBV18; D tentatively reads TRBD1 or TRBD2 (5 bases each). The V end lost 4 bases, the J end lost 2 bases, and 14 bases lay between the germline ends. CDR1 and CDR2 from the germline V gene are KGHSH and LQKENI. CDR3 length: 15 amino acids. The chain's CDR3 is CASSQWPGRQETQYF. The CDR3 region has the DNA TGTGCCAGCTCACAATGGCCGGGACGTCAAGAGACCCAGTACTTC. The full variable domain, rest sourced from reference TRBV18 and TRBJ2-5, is NAGVMQNPRHLVRRRGQEARLRCSPMKGHSHVYWYRQLPEEGLKFMVYLQKENIIDESGMPKERFSAEFPKEGPSILRIQQVVRGDSAAYFCASSQWPGRQETQYFGPGTRLLVL.

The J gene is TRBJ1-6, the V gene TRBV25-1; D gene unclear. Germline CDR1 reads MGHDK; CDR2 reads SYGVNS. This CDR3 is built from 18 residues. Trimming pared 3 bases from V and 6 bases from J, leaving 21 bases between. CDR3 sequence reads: CASSDPSSGVFGNSPLHF. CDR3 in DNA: TGTGCCAGCAGTGACCCCTCTTCTGGGGTGTTTGGTAATTCACCCCTCCACTTT.

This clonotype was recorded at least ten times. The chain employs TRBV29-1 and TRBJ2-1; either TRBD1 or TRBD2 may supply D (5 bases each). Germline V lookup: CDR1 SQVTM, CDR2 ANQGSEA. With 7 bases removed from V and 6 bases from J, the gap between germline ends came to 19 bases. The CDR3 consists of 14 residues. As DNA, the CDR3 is TGCAGCGCCGACCGGGACGGAGTTTTCAATGAGCAGTTCTTC. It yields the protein CSADRDGVFNEQFF.

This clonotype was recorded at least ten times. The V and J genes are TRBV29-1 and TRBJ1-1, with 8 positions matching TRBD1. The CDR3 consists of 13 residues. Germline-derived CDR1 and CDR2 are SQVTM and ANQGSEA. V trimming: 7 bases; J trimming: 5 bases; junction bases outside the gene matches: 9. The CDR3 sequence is CSGFTGGSTEAFF. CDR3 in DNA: TGCAGCGGATTCACAGGGGGGAGTACTGAAGCTTTCTTT.

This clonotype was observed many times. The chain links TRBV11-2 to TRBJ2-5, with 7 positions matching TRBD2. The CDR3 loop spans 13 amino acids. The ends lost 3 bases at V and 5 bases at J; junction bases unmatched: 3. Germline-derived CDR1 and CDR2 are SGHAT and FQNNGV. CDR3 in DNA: TGTGCCAGCAGCTTTGCGGGAGAGGAGACCCAGTACTTC. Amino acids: CASSFAGEETQYF.

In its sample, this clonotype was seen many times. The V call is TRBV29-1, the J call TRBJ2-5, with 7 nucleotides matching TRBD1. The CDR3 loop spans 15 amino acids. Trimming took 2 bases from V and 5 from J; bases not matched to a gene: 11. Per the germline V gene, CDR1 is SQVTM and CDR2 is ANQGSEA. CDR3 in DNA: TGCAGCGTTGAAAAGGGGACAGTGGCGGAGGAGACCCAGTACTTC. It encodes CSVEKGTVAEETQYF. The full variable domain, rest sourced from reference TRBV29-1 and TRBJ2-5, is SAVISQKPSRDICQRGTSLTIQCQVDSQVTMMFWYRQQPGQSLTLIATANQGSEATYESGFVIDKFPISRPNLTFSTLTVSNMSPEDSSIYLCSVEKGTVAEETQYFGPGTRLLVL.